This T cell receptor beta chain originates from a study of shared clonotypes between healthy human individuals. Study-wide context: The plates for each donor numbered three CD4 naive, three CD4 memory, two CD8 naive and one CD8 memory.

Method: immunoSEQ multiplex PCR; TCRdb's copy keeps in-frame clones and lacks some. The sample holds 1.5 million to 1.9 million clones, about 98% seen once. V lost 10 bases, J lost 9 bases, and 13 bases stayed unmatched. The CDR3 length is 14 residues. Per the germline V gene, CDR1 is LNHDA and CDR2 is SQIVND (reference sequence). Material: naive CD4+ T cells sorted from blood. The subset here: CD45RA+ positively selected. This clonotype originated in a man aged 25-45 years in good health. The chain carries TRBV19 and TRBJ2-1; TRBD2 matches at 9 bases. The CDR3 region has the DNA TGTGCCACCTTACCGGTAGCGGGAGCGGGTGAGCAGTTCTTC. It yields the protein CATLPVAGAGEQFF.